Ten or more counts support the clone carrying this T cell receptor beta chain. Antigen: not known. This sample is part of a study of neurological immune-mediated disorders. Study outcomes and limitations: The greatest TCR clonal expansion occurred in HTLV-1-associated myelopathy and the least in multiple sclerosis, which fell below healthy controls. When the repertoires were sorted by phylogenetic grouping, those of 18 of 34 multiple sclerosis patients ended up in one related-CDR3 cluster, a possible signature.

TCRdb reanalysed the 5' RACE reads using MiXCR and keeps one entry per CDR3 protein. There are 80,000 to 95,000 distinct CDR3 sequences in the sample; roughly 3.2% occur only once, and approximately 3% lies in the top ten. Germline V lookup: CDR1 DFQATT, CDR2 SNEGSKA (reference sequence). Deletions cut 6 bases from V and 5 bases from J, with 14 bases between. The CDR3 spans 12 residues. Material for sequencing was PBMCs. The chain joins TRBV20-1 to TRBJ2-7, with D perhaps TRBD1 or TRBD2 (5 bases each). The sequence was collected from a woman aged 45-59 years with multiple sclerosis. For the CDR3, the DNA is TGCAGTGCGGGGGACGGTTTCAACGAGCAGTACTTC. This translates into CSAGDGFNEQYF.